The 6 T cell receptor beta chains reported below all come from one sample, sequenced in a study of OX40 agonist ivuxolimab in advanced cancers. Libraries were made using the immunoSEQ multiplex PCR assay. TCRdb re-hosts the immuneACCESS table, in-frame sequences only. Its copies lack some clones; in the studies checked, an unresolved V gene accounts for under half of them, and the cause for the rest is not known. The sample table contains more than 50,000 clones; only one count was recorded for 70% to 90% of them. 4% to 5% of the sample goes to the ten largest clones. Specimen: CD4+ or CD8+ T cells sorted from blood, collected in a trial of the OX40 agonist ivuxolimab. The origin of the receptors is an adult with an advanced solid tumor such as melanoma, head and neck, liver or kidney cancer.

The J gene is TRBJ2-5, the V gene TRBV7-6; 10 nucleotides align to TRBD2. Trimming removed 6 bases from V and 4 bases from J; junction bases left unmatched: 14. This CDR3 region has 17 residues. Germline V gene data show CDR1 as SGHVS and CDR2 as FNYEAQ. This CDR3 reads CASRPGPSGSRRETQYF. In nucleotides, the CDR3 is TGTGCCAGCAGACCGGGGCCTAGCGGGAGCAGGCGAGAGACCCAGTACTTC.

This clone occurred once. The genes are TRBV27 and TRBJ1-1, with D uncertain. The germline V gene has CDR1 MNHEY and CDR2 SMNVEV (reference sequence). The V gene lost 5 bases and the J gene lost 0 bases, with 16 bases spanning the gap. This CDR3 has 16 amino acids. The CDR3 loop reads CASSPWEDGLNTEAFF. CDR3 nucleotides: TGTGCCAGCAGTCCTTGGGAGGACGGCTTGAACACTGAAGCTTTCTTT.

The J gene is TRBJ1-1, the V gene TRBV6-6; D remains unclear. V was cut by 6 bases and J by 5 bases, with 10 bases left in between. The CDR3 totals 12 residues. Germline V gene sequence: CDR1 MNHNY, CDR2 SVGAGI (reference sequence). The CDR3 sequence is CASRFKQTEAFF. DNA for the CDR3: TGTGCCAGCAGGTTTAAACAGACTGAAGCTTTCTTT.

Written as DNA, the CDR3 is TGTGCCAGCAGCTTAGCCCCCGCAGAGTACGAGCAGTACTTC. Its protein product is CASSLAPAEYEQYF. This chain uses TRBV7-9 with TRBJ2-7; D ambiguous. The CDR3 is 14 amino acids. Trimming cost V 0 bases and J 4 bases, with 10 bases left between them. The germline V gene has CDR1 SEHNR and CDR2 FQNEAQ (reference sequence). The complete variable domain, with remaining parts taken from reference TRBV7-9 and TRBJ2-7, reads DTGVSQNPRHKITKRGQNVTFRCDPISEHNRLYWYRQTLGQGPEFLTYFQNEAQLEKSRLLSDRFSAERPKGSFSTLEIQRTEQGDSAMYLCASSLAPAEYEQYFGPGTRLTVT.

J is TRBJ1-4 and V is TRBV27; D possibly corresponds to TRBD1 (5 bases). The CDR3 totals 13 residues. Per germline, CDR1 MNHEY and CDR2 SMNVEV (reference sequence). The ends were cut back, 4 bases at V and 8 bases at J, with 11 bases in the middle. The CDR3: CASSWGGGEKLFF. In DNA form, the CDR3 reads TGTGCCAGCAGTTGGGGCGGGGGAGAAAAACTGTTTTTT.

This sequence joins TRBV5-1 and TRBJ2-3, with 8 bases identical to TRBD1. Looked up from germline, CDR1 is SGHRS and CDR2 is YFSETQ. Trimming took 5 bases from V and 2 from J; bases not matched to a gene: 4. CDR3 length: 14 amino acids. DNA of the CDR3: TGCGCCAGCAGTTCGGACAGGGACACAGATACGCAGTATTTT. It translates to CASSSDRDTDTQYF.